The rows below give T cell receptor beta chains drawn from one sample of a study of T cell changes during pregnancy in multiple sclerosis. Only in-frame clones appear in the TCRdb table, and some are missing; sequencing was by immunoSEQ multiplex PCR. The sample gives some 40,000 clones, 90% of which show up once; 0.45% to 0.7% is in the top ten. Sequenced material: CD4+ T cells from peripheral blood mononuclear cells, taken in the second trimester of pregnancy. All receptors derive from a female donor with multiple sclerosis, enrolled in a pregnancy study. The CDR3 runs from the conserved cysteine through the conserved F or W. The D gene is left open where the match is weak. Clone size is stated in some rows and not others, as once, few, many or a class when expanded.

CDR3,DNA,D,length,V,J,size
CASSVTGTSTDTQYF,TGTGCCAGCAGCGTAACCGGGACTAGCACAGATACGCAGTATTTT,NA,15,TRBV5-5,TRBJ2-3,NA
CASSPPSGGKNTEAFF,TGTGCCAGCTCACCACCTTCAGGGGGAAAAAACACTGAAGCTTTCTTT,TRBD1,16,TRBV18,TRBJ1-1,NA
CAWSAPGEQPQHF,TGTGCCTGGAGTGCTCCAGGGGAACAGCCCCAGCATTTT,NA,13,TRBV30,TRBJ1-5,NA
CASSTRGISGNTIYF,TGTGCCAGCTCCACGCGAGGAATATCTGGAAACACCATATATTTT,NA,15,TRBV18,TRBJ1-3,NA
CSGRDSEAFF,TGCAGCGGCCGGGACTCTGAAGCTTTCTTT,NA,10,TRBV29-1,TRBJ1-1,few
CASSLYGGTSFAGELFF,TGTGCCAGCAGCTTATATGGCGGAACTAGCTTCGCCGGGGAGCTGTTTTTT,NA,17,TRBV7-2,TRBJ2-2,NA
CASSYEGAGEKLFF,TGTGCCAGCAGTTACGAGGGGGCAGGAGAAAAACTGTTTTTT,TRBD1,14,TRBV6-5,TRBJ1-4,NA
CASSKGQSHYEQYF,TGTGCCAGCAGCAAGGGACAGTCCCACTACGAGCAGTACTTC,TRBD1,14,TRBV7-9,TRBJ2-7,NA
CASSRGLAGYEQYF,TGTGCCAGCAGCCGGGGACTAGCGGGGTACGAGCAGTACTTC,TRBD2,14,TRBV7-2,TRBJ2-7,NA
CATSRGGLKSRDNEQFF,TGTGCCACCAGCAGAGGGGGGCTCAAATCTCGAGACAATGAGCAGTTCTTC,NA,17,TRBV15,TRBJ2-1,NA
CASSQHPGDSRETQYF,TGCGCCAGCAGCCAGCACCCGGGAGACAGTAGGGAGACCCAGTACTTC,NA,16,TRBV4-3,TRBJ2-5,NA
CASSPTSGDAYEQYF,TGTGCCAGCAGCCCAACTAGCGGGGATGCCTACGAGCAGTACTTC,TRBD2,15,TRBV11-3,TRBJ2-7,NA
CASSIQQGMNTEAFF,TGTGCCAGTAGTATCCAACAGGGGATGAACACTGAAGCTTTCTTT,TRBD1,15,TRBV19,TRBJ1-1,NA
CASSQRGLANNEQFF,TGTGCCAGCAGCCAAAGGGGACTTGCAAACAATGAGCAGTTCTTC,NA,15,TRBV7-2,TRBJ2-1,NA
CASSSRGAVGNTQYF,TGTGCCAGCAGCTCTCGGGGGGCGGTGGGAAATACGCAGTATTTT,NA,15,TRBV21-1,TRBJ2-3,NA
CASTLAGVGTGELFF,TGTGCCAGCACCCTAGCGGGAGTTGGTACCGGGGAGCTGTTTTTT,TRBD2,15,TRBV28,TRBJ2-2,NA
CASSSPRDRASGANVLTF,TGTGCCAGCAGCTCACCCCGGGACAGGGCCTCTGGGGCCAACGTCCTGACTTTC,TRBD1,18,TRBV7-9,TRBJ2-6,once
CSVTGTGYLEQYF,TGCAGCGTTACCGGGACAGGGTATCTCGAGCAGTACTTC,TRBD1,13,TRBV29-1,TRBJ2-7,few
CASSLTSGSREQYF,TGCGCCAGCAGCTTGACTAGCGGGAGCCGCGAGCAGTACTTC,TRBD2,14,TRBV5-1,TRBJ2-7,NA
CAISEATGMNTEAFF,TGTGCCATCAGTGAAGCGACAGGGATGAACACTGAAGCTTTCTTT,TRBD1,15,TRBV10-3,TRBJ1-1,NA
CASSSGTSVAKNIQYF,TGTGCCAGCAGCTCCGGGACTAGCGTCGCCAAAAACATTCAGTACTTC,TRBD2,16,TRBV7-2,TRBJ2-4,once
CASSESGRPEAFF,TGTGCCAGCAGTGAATCAGGTCGGCCTGAAGCTTTCTTT,NA,13,TRBV2,TRBJ1-1,NA
CASSTVGGEQYF,TGTGCCAGCAGCACCGTCGGGGGCGAGCAGTACTTC,NA,12,TRBV7-9,TRBJ2-7,NA
CASSMGGSWSTDTQYF,TGTGCCAGTAGTATGGGGGGTAGTTGGAGCACAGATACGCAGTATTTT,NA,16,TRBV19,TRBJ2-3,NA
CASSRDRVQPQHF,TGTGCCAGCAGTCGGGACAGGGTTCAGCCCCAGCATTTT,TRBD1,13,TRBV6-5,TRBJ1-5,NA
CSVVDRGRGAGELFF,TGCAGCGTCGTCGACAGGGGGCGAGGGGCCGGGGAGCTGTTTTTT,TRBD1,15,TRBV29-1,TRBJ2-2,NA
CASSSGLAGEETQYF,TGTGCTAGCAGCTCCGGACTAGCGGGAGAAGAGACCCAGTACTTC,TRBD2,15,TRBV7-7,TRBJ2-5,NA
CASSEFATPSYNEQFF,TGTGCCAGCAGTGAATTTGCTACTCCTTCCTACAATGAGCAGTTCTTC,NA,16,TRBV6-1,TRBJ2-1,NA
CASSLSSPTVYNEQFF,TGTGCCAGCAGTTTATCCTCACCGACAGTCTACAATGAGCAGTTCTTC,NA,16,TRBV27,TRBJ2-1,NA
CASGGLGAEAFF,TGTGCCAGCGGGGGCCTGGGGGCTGAAGCTTTCTTT,NA,12,TRBV7-9,TRBJ1-1,NA
CASSFAGRGMYGYTF,TGTGCCAGCAGCTTCGCGGGGAGGGGGATGTATGGCTACACCTTC,NA,15,TRBV7-2,TRBJ1-2,NA
CASSPGVLGQETQYF,TGTGCCAGCTCACCCGGGGTCTTAGGACAAGAGACCCAGTACTTC,NA,15,TRBV18,TRBJ2-5,NA
CASTSRLGGYEQYF,TGTGCCAGCACCTCCCGTTTAGGGGGCTACGAGCAGTACTTC,NA,14,TRBV5-4,TRBJ2-7,NA
CASTQKRDTEAFF,TGTGCCAGTACCCAGAAGAGGGACACTGAAGCTTTCTTT,NA,13,TRBV19,TRBJ1-1,NA
CASSATRDRGSGANVLTF,TGTGCCAGCAGCGCTACTCGGGACAGGGGCTCTGGGGCCAACGTCCTGACTTTC,TRBD1,18,TRBV7-9,TRBJ2-6,NA
CASSAGTGGTHTQYF,TGTGCCAGCAGCGCAGGCACAGGGGGCACGCATACGCAGTATTTT,TRBD1,15,TRBV9,TRBJ2-3,NA
CASSPGKTTGNEQYF,TGTGCCAGCTCACCCGGGAAGACAACAGGGAACGAGCAGTACTTC,NA,15,TRBV18,TRBJ2-7,few
CASSSSGLQGMNGYTF,TGTGCCAGCAGCTCCAGTGGGCTCCAGGGTATGAATGGCTACACCTTC,NA,16,TRBV7-2,TRBJ1-2,NA
CASSPGLAGPSTDTQYF,TGTGCCAGCTCACCGGGACTAGCGGGGCCCAGCACAGATACGCAGTATTTT,TRBD2,17,TRBV18,TRBJ2-3,once
CASSQEMGGEKLFF,TGCGCCAGCAGCCAAGAGATGGGGGGGGAAAAACTGTTTTTT,NA,14,TRBV4-3,TRBJ1-4,NA
CSAPQETQYF,TGCAGTGCTCCACAAGAGACCCAGTACTTC,NA,10,TRBV20-1,TRBJ2-5,NA
CASSGGQGNTEAFF,TGTGCCAGCTCAGGGGGACAGGGAAACACTGAAGCTTTCTTT,TRBD1,14,TRBV18,TRBJ1-1,NA
CASSPGLAGPSTDTQYF,TGTGCCAGCAGCCCGGGACTAGCGGGACCTAGCACAGATACGCAGTATTTT,TRBD2,17,TRBV2,TRBJ2-3,NA